The clone carrying this T cell receptor beta chain occurred many times. Researchers prepared the TCRbeta library using unique molecular identifiers, the study reports. MiXCR was run by TCRdb on the PCR reads, yielding one entry per CDR3 protein. This repertoire shows about 91,000 distinct CDR3 sequences, more than 7% found once; its top ten account for 5.5% to 7%. The V end lost 0 bases, the J end lost 3 bases, and 5 bases lay between the germline ends. Germline assignment: CDR1 SQVTM and CDR2 ANQGSEA. The CDR3 covers 12 residues. These data originate in a study of T-cell reconstitution after alpha-beta-depleted transplantation in children.

This rearrangement joins TRBV29-1 to TRBJ1-2, with no clear D. The TCR sequence derives from a human donor who donated a stem cell graft to a child with congenital amegakaryocytic thrombocytopenia. This specimen consisted of PBMCs from the stem cell graft donor, obtained from the stem cell graft. CDR3 bases: TGCAGCGTTGAAGAGGTGGACTATGGCTACACCTTC. This encodes CSVEEVDYGYTF.